This TCR beta chain came from a study of T cell responses to AZD1222 COVID-19 vaccine (dated by TCRdb to the early 2020s). Looking at the study overall: TCR sequencing covered 230 or so trial participants: 207 given two doses of AZD1222 and some 25 given two doses of MenACWY control vaccine. Enrollment into the trials was organized by age into subgroups of 18-55, 56-69 and 70-plus years, and those subgroups contained roughly 140, 27 and 60 TCR-sequenced participants, respectively. Study-wide findings and limitations: Conclusions about previously exposed vaccinees are limited, since just 5 to 7 AZD1222 recipients were seropositive for SARS-CoV-2 at baseline. In the small 56-69-year group, the increase in depth fell short of significance, most likely because of low power. Reportedly, close to half of the unique spike-specific TCRs recognized epitopes lying outside the regions that are mutated in the B.1.351 and B.1.1.7 variants. Participants were mostly white British and included more females than males, and it was suggested by the authors that clonal diversity may have been underestimated. After two AZD1222 doses, spike-specific TCR breadth and depth were significantly higher than at day 0 and than in MenACWY recipients. Because no samples from the day 14 peak response were available, repertoires could be characterized only after the peak T cell response. The vaccine-associated CD4 TCRs covered the entire spike protein, and the dominant responses fell in regions 160-218 and 743-854.

To note about this clone: The specificity of this receptor is unknown. No much larger clonotype is one base removed from it; base qualities were not supplied.

The intended sense of this specimen's time point label: about 28 days (+/-7) after the second vaccine dose. AZD1222 recipients given second doses at about 4 weeks or at about 12 weeks were pooled, since spike-specific TCR depth and breadth were not found to differ between the two schedules. The vaccinee samples were drawn from two UK trials, COV001 and COV002, one of which was a single-blind randomized controlled phase 2/3 trial testing AZD1222 (ChAdOx1 nCoV-19) in healthy adults. For TCRbeta chain sequencing, PBMC samples were collected from trial participants at day 0 and at day 28 after the second dose. The CDR3 regions of human TCRbeta chains were subjected to immunosequencing. On the study's bioinformatics: Repertoire TCRs were matched against a reference library of SARS-CoV-2-specific TCRs generated with the MIRA antigen-specificity platform. Breadth was defined as the fraction of unique TCRs that were SARS-CoV-2-associated, and depth was defined as the fraction of total T cells that were SARS-CoV-2-associated. Using the MIRA data, every spike-specific TCR was mapped to the spike region that the TCR reacted to and assigned to either a CD4 or a CD8 class. Log10-transformed breadth and depth values were compared by one-way ANOVA with Sidak's multiple comparisons tests. TCRdb limited this immuneACCESS table to in-frame rearrangements with V and J called. A share of clones is missing; checked studies link under half to unresolved V genes, and the rest is unexplained. V, J and clone size are taken as reported in that table, and D and trimming were inferred from the DNA itself. Across this sample there are some 150,000 clones, with 85% to 90% seen only once. In total, the top ten clones hold roughly 10% of the sample.

Counted from cysteine to phenylalanine, this CDR3 has 16 amino acids. The sequence is cut down to CDR3 DNA, 48 bases in frame from base 1. Relative to germline, V is missing 3 bases and J is missing 3 bases, with 7 bases of the junction outside any gene match. Looking up the germline V gene (reference sequence) yields CDR1 SEHNR and CDR2 FQNEAQ. The clonotype was recovered from an adult who received the AZD1222 COVID-19 vaccine. The sequence is built from TRBV7-9 and TRBJ2-3, and TRBD2 matches 9 of the central bases. Sequencing used peripheral blood, obtained 28 days after the second AZD1222 dose. The CDR3 amino acid sequence is: CASSFGLAGLTDTQYF. The sequenced DNA is TGTGCCAGCAGCTTTGGGCTAGCGGGATTGACAGATACGCAGTATTTT. Supplemented by the reference TRBV7-9 and TRBJ2-3 proteins around the CDR3, the complete variable domain is DTGVSQNPRHKITKRGQNVTFRCDPISEHNRLYWYRQTLGQGPEFLTYFQNEAQLEKSRLLSDRFSAERPKGSFSTLEIQRTEQGDSAMYLCASSFGLAGLTDTQYFGPGTRLTVL.